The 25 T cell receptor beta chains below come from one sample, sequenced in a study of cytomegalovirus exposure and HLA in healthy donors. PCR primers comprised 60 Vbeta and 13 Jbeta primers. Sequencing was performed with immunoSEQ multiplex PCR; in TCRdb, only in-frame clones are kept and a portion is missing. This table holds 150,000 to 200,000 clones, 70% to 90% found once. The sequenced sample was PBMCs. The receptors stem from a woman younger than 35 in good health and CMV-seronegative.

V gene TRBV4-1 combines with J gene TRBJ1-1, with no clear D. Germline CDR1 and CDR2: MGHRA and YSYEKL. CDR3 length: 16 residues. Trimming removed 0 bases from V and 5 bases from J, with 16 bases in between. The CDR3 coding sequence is TGCGCCAGCAGCCAAGATGCTTCAGGATCGAGTACTGAAGCTTTCTTT. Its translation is CASSQDASGSSTEAFF.

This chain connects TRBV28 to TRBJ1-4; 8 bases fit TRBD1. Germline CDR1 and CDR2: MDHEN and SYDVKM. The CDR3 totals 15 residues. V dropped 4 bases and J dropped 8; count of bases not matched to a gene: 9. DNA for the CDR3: TGTGCCAGCAGTTCCGGGACAGGTGTTTGGGAAAAACTGTTTTTT. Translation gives CASSSGTGVWEKLFF.

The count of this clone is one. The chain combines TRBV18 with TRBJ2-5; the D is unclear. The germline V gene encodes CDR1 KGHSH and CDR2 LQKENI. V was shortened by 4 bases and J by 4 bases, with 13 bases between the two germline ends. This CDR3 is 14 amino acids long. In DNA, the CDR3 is TGTGCCAGCTCACTGTCGGGTGCTGTAGAGACCCAGTACTTC. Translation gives CASSLSGAVETQYF.

The CDR3 DNA reads TGCGCCAGCAGCCAAGGTCGGGGGAGGTATGAGCAGTTCTTC. Translation: CASSQGRGRYEQFF. V and J are TRBV4-1 and TRBJ2-1, with D possibly TRBD2 on 6 matching bases. The CDR3 has 14 amino acids. Germline V gives CDR1 MGHRA, CDR2 YSYEKL. Trimming removed 1 base from V and 8 bases from J, with 12 bases in between.

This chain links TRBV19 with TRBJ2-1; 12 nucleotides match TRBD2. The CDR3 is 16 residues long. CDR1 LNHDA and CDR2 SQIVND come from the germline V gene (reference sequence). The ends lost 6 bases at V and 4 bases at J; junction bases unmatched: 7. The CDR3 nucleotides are TGTGCCAGTAGCCTCGGCCTAGCGGGGGGGTACAATGAGCAGTTCTTC. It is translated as CASSLGLAGGYNEQFF. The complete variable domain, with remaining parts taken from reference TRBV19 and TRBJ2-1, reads DGGITQSPKYLFRKEGQNVTLSCEQNLNHDAMYWYRQDPGQGLRLIYYSQIVNDFQKGDIAEGYSVSREKKESFPLTVTSAQKNPTAFYLCASSLGLAGGYNEQFFGPGTRLTVL.

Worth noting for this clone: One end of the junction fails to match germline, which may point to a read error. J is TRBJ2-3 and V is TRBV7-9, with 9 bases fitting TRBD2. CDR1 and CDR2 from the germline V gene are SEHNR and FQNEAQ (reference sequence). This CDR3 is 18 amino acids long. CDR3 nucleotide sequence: TGTTCCAGCAGCTTGTCAGCTGGTAGCGGGGGTGACACAGATACGCAGTATTTT. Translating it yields CSSSLSAGSGGDTDTQYF.

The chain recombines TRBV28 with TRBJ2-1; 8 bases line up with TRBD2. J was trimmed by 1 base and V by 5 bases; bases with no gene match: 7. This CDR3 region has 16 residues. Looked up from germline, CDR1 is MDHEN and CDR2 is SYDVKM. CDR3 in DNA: TGTGCCAGCAGTGCGGGGGGATATAGATCCTACAATGAGCAGTTCTTC. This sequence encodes CASSAGGYRSYNEQFF. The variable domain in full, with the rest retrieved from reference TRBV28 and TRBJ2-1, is DVKVTQSSRYLVKRTGEKVFLECVQDMDHENMFWYRQDPGLGLRLIYFSYDVKMKEKGDIPEGYSVSREKKERFSLILESASTNQTSMYLCASSAGGYRSYNEQFFGPGTRLTVL.

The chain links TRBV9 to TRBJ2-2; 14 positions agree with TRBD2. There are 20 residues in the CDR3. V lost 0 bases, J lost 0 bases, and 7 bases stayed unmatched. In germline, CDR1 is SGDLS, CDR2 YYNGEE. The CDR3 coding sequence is TGTGCCAGCAGCGTAGTCGGACTAGCGGGAGGCGTGGCGAACACCGGGGAGCTGTTTTTT. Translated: CASSVVGLAGGVANTGELFF. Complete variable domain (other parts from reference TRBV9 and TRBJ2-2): DSGVTQTPKHLITATGQRVTLRCSPRSGDLSVYWYQQSLDQGLQFLIQYYNGEERAKGNILERFSAQQFPDLHSELNLSSLELGDSALYFCASSVVGLAGGVANTGELFFGEGSRLTVL.

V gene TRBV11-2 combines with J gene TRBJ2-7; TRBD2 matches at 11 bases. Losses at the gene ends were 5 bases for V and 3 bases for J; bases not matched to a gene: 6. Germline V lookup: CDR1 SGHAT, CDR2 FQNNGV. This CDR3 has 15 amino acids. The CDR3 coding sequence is TGTGCCAGCAGCCCCCCGACTAGCGGGGACTACGAGCAGTACTTC. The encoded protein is CASSPPTSGDYEQYF.

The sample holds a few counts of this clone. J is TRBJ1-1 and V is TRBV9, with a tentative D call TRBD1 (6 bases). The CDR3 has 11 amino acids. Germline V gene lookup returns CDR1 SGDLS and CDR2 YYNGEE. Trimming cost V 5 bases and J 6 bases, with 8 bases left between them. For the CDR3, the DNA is TGTGCCAGCAGAGGGGGATCTGAAGCTTTCTTT. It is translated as CASRGGSEAFF.

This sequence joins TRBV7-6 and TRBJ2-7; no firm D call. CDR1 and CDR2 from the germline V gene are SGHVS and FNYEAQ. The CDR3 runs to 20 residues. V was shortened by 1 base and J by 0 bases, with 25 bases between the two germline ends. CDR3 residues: CASSLEPLGSSSLGSYEQYF. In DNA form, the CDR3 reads TGTGCCAGCAGCTTAGAGCCCCTCGGGTCCTCCTCCCTCGGCTCCTACGAGCAGTACTTC.

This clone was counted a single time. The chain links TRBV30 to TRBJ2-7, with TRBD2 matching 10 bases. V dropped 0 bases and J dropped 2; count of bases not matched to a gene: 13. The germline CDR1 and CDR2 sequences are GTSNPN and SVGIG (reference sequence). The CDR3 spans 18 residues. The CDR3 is CAWSVGGPSGSSTYEQYF. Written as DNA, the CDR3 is TGTGCCTGGAGTGTTGGAGGGCCTAGCGGGAGTTCTACCTACGAGCAGTACTTC.

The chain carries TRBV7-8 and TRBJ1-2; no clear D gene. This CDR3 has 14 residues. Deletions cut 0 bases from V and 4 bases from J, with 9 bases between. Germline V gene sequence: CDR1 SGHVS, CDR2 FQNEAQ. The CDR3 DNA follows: TGTGCCAGCAGCTTAGCCCCGGAGGGCTATGGCTACACCTTC. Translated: CASSLAPEGYGYTF.

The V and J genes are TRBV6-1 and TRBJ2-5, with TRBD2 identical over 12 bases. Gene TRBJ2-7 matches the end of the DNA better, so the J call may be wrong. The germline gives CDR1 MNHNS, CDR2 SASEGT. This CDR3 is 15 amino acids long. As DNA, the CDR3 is TGTGCCAGCAGTCGGACTAGCGGGGTCTCCTACGAGCAGTACTTC. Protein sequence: CASSRTSGVSYEQYF.

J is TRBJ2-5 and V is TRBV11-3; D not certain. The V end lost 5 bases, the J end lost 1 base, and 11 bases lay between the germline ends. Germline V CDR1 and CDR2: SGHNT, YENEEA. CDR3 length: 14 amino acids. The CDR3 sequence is CASSDDNFQETQYF. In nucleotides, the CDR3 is TGTGCCAGCAGCGACGACAATTTCCAAGAGACCCAGTACTTC.

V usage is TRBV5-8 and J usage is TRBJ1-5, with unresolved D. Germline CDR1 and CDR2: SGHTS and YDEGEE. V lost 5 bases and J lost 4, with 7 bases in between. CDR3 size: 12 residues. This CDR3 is CASSSGNQPQHF. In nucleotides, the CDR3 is TGTGCCAGCAGTTCCGGTAATCAGCCCCAGCATTTT.

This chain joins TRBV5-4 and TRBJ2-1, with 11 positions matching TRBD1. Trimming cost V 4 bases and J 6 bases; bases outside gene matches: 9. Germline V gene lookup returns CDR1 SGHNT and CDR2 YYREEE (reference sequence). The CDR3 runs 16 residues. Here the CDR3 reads CASSPAPGTGGNEQFF. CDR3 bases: TGTGCCAGCAGCCCGGCACCCGGGACAGGGGGCAATGAGCAGTTCTTC.

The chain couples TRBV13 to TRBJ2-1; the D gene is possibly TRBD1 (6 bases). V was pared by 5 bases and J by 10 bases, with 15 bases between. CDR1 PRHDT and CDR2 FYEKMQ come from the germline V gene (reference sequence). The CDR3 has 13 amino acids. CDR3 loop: CASSHGVDREQFF. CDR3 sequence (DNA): TGTGCCAGCAGCCATGGGGTCGACAGGGAGCAGTTCTTC.

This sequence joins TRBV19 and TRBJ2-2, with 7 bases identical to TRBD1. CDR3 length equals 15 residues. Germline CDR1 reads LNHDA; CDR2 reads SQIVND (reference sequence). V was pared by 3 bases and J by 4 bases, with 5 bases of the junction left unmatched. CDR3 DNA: TGTGCCAGTAGTATCCCCGGGACAGTCACCGGGGAGCTGTTTTTT. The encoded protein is CASSIPGTVTGELFF.

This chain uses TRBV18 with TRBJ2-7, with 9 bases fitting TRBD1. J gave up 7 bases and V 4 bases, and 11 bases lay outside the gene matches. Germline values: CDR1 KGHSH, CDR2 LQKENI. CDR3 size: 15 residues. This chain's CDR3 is CASSLTGTGSGEQYF. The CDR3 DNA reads TGTGCCAGCTCACTAACGGGGACAGGGTCTGGGGAGCAGTACTTC.

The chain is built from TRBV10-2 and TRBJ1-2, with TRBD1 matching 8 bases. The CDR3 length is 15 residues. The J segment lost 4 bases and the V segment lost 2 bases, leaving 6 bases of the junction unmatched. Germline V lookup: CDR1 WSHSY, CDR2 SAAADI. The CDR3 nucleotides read TGCGCCAGCAGTGAGGGGCAGGGGGCCATCTATGGCTACACCTTC. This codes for CASSEGQGAIYGYTF.

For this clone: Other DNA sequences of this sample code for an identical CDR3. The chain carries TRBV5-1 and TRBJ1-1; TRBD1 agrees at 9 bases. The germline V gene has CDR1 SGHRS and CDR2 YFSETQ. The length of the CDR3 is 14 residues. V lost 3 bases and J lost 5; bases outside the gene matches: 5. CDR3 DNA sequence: TGCGCCAGCAGCTCGGGACAGGGTCGGACTGAAGCTTTCTTT. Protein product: CASSSGQGRTEAFF.

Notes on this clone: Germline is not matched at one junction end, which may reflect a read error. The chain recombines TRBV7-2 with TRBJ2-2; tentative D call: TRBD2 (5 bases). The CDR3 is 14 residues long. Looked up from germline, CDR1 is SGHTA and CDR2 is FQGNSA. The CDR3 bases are TGTGCCAGCAGCCCGAGCCTAGGGCCCGGGGAGCTGCTTTTT. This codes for CASSPSLGPGELLF.

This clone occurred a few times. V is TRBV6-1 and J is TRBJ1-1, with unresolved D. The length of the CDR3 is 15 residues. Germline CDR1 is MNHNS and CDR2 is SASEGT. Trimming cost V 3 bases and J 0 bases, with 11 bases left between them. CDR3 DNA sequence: TGTGCCAGCAGTGAGCACTTGATGATGAACACTGAAGCTTTCTTT. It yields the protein CASSEHLMMNTEAFF.

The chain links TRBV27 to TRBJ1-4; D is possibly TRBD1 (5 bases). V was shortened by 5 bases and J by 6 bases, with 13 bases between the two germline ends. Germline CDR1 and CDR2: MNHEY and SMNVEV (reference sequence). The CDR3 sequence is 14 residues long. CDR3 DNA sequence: TGTGCCAGCAGTACCGTGCAGGGATATGAAAAACTGTTTTTT. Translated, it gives CASSTVQGYEKLFF. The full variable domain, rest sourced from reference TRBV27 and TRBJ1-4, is EAQVTQNPRYLITVTGKKLTVTCSQNMNHEYMSWYRQDPGLGLRQIYYSMNVEVTDKGDVPEGYKVSRKEKRNFPLILESPSPNQTSLYFCASSTVQGYEKLFFGSGTQLSVL.